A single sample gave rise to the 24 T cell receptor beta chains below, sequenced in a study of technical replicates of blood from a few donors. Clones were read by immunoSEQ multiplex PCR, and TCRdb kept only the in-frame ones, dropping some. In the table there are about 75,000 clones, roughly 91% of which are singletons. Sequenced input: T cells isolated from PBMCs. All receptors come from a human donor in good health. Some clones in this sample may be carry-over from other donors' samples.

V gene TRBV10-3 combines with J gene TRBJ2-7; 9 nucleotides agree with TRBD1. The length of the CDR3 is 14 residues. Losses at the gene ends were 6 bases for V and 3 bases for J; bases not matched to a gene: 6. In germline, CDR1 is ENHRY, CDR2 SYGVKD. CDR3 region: CAISVRDRVYEQYF. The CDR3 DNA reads TGTGCCATCAGCGTCCGGGACAGGGTCTACGAGCAGTACTTC.

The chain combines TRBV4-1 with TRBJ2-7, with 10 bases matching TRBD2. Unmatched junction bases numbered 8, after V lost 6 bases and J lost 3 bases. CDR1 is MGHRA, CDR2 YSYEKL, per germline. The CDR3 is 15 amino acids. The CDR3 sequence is CASSLEREGRYEQYF. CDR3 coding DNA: TGCGCCAGCAGTCTCGAGCGGGAGGGCCGCTACGAGCAGTACTTC.

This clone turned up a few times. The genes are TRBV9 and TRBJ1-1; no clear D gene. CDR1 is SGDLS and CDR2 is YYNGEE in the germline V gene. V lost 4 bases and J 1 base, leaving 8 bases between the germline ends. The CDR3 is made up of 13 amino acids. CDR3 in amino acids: CASSPRQNTEAFF. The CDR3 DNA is TGTGCCAGCAGCCCCCGACAGAACACTGAAGCTTTCTTT.

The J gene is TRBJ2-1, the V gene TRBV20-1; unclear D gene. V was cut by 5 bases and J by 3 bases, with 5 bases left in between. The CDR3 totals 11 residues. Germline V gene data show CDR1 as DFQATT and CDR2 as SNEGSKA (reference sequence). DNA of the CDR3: TGCAGTGCTGAACTCTACAATGAGCAGTTCTTC. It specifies CSAELYNEQFF.

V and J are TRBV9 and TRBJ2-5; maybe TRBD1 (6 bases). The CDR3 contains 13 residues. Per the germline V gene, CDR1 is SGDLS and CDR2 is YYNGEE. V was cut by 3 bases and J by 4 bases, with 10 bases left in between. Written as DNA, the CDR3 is TGTGCCAGCAGCGGGACAGTCCGAGAGACCCAGTACTTC. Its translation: CASSGTVRETQYF.

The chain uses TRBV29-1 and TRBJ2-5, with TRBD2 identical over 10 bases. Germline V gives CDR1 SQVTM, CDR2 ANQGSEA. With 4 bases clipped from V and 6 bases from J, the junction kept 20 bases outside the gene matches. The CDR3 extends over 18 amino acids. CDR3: CSVVILSRPSGSLKTQYF. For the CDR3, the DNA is TGCAGCGTTGTTATCCTTTCGCGACCTAGCGGGAGTTTAAAGACCCAGTACTTC.

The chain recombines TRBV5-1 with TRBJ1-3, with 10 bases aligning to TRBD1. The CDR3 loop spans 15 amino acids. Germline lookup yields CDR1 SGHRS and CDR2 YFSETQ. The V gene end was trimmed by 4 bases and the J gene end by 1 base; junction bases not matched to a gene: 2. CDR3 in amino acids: CASSPGQGSGNTIYF. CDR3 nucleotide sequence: TGCGCCAGCAGCCCGGGACAGGGGTCTGGAAACACCATATATTTT. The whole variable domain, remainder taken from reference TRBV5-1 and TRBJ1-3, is KAGVTQTPRYLIKTRGQQVTLSCSPISGHRSVSWYQQTPGQGLQFLFEYFSETQRNKGNFPGRFSGRQFSNSRSEMNVSTLELGDSALYLCASSPGQGSGNTIYFGEGSWLTVV.

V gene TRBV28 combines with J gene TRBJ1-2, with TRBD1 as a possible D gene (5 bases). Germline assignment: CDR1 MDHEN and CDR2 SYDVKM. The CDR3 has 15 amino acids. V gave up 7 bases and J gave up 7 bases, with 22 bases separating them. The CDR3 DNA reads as TGTGCCAGCAACCTGGACCCAGAAACAAGGGGTGGCTACACCTTC. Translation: CASNLDPETRGGYTF.

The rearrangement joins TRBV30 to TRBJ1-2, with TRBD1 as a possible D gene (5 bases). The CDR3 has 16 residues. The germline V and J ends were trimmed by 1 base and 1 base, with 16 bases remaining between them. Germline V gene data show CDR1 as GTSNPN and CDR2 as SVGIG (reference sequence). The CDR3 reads CAWSAPWGCYNYGYTF. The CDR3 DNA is TGTGCCTGGAGTGCCCCGTGGGGCTGCTATAACTATGGCTACACCTTC.

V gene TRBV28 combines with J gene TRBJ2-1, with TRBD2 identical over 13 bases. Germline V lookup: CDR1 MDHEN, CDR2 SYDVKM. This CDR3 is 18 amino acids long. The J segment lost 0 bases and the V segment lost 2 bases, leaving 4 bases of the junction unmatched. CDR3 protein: CASSLGTSGRVSYNEQFF. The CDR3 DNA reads TGTGCCAGCAGTTTAGGAACTAGCGGGAGGGTCTCCTACAATGAGCAGTTCTTC.

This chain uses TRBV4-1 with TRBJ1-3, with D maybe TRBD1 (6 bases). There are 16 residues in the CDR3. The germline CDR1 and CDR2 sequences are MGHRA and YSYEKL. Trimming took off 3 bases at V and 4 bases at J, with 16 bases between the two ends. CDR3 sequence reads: CASSQQNRVRGNTIYF. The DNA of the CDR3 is TGCGCCAGCAGCCAGCAAAACAGGGTGAGGGGAAACACCATATATTTT.

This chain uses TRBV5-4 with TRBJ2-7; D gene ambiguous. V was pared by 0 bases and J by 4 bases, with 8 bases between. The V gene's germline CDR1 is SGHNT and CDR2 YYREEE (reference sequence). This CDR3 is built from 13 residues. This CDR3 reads CASSLGLDYEQYF. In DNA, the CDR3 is TGTGCCAGCAGCTTGGGACTCGATTACGAGCAGTACTTC. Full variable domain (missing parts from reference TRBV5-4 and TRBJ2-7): ETGVTQSPTHLIKTRGQQVTLRCSSQSGHNTVSWYQQALGQGPQFIFQYYREEENGRGNFPPRFSGLQFPNYSSELNVNALELDDSALYLCASSLGLDYEQYFGPGTRLTVT.

CDR3 sequence (DNA): TGTGCCAGCAGCTTAGTTGGGACTATACGGCGTGAGCAGTTCTTC. This encodes CASSLVGTIRREQFF. This chain joins TRBV7-2 and TRBJ2-1, with TRBD2 matching 7 bases. Germline CDR1 and CDR2: SGHTA and FQGNSA. V shed 1 base and J 9 bases; nucleotides not matched to a gene: 9. This CDR3 contains 15 residues.

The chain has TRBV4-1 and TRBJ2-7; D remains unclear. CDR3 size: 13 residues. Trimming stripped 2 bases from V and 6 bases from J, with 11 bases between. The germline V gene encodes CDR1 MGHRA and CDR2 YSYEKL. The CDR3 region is CASSQQSPSEQYF. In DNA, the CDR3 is TGCGCCAGCAGCCAACAGTCACCCAGCGAGCAGTACTTC.

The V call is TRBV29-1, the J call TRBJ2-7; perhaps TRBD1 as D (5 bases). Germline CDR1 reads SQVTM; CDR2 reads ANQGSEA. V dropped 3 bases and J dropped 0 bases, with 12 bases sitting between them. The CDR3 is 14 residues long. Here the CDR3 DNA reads TGCAGCGTTGATGGGGCGGCCGGCTCCTACGAGCAGTACTTC. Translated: CSVDGAAGSYEQYF.

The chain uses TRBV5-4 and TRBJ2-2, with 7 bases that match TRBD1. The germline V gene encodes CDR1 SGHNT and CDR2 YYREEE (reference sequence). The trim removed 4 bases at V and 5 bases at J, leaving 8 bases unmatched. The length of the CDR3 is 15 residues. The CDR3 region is CASSPGQALTGELFF. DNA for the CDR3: TGTGCCAGCAGCCCCGGACAGGCTTTGACCGGGGAGCTGTTTTTT.

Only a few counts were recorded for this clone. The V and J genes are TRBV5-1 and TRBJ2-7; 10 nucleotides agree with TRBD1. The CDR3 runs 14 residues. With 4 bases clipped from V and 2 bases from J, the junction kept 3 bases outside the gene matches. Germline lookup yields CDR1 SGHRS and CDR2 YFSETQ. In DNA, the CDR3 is TGCGCCAGCAGCGACGGACAGGGGGCCTACGAGCAGTACTTC. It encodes CASSDGQGAYEQYF.

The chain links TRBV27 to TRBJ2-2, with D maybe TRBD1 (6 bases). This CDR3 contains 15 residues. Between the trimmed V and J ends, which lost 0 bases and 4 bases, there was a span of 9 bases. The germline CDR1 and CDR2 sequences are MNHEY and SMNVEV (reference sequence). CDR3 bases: TGTGCCAGCAGTTTATCAATAGGGGGCACCGGGGAGCTGTTTTTT. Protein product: CASSLSIGGTGELFF.

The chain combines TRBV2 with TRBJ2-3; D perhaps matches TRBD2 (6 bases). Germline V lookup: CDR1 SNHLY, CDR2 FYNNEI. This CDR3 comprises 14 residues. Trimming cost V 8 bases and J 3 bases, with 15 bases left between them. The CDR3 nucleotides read TGTGCCAGCCGGGACTCACAACTAACAGATACGCAGTATTTT. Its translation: CASRDSQLTDTQYF.

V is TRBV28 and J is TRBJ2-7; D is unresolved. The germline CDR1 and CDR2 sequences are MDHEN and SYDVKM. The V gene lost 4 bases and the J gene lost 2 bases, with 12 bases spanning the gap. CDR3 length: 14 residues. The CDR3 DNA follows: TGTGCCAGCAGTTCCGGGTCAGTTACCTACGAGCAGTACTTC. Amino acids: CASSSGSVTYEQYF.

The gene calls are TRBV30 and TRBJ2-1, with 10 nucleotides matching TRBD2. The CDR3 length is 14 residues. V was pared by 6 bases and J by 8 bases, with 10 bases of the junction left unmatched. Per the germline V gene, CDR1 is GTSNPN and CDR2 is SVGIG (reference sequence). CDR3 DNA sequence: TGTGCCTGTCAGGGAACTAGCGGGACGGATGAGCAGTTCTTC. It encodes CACQGTSGTDEQFF.

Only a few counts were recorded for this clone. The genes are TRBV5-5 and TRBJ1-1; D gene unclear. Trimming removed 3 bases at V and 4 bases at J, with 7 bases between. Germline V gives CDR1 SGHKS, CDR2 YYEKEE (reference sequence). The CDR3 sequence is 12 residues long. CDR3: CASSSRLTEAFF. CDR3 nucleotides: TGTGCCAGCAGCTCGCGGCTCACTGAAGCTTTCTTT.

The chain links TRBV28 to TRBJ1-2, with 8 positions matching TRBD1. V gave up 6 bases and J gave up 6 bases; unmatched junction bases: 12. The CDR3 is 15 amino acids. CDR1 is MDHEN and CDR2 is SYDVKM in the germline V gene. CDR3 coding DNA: TGTGCCAGCAGCCAACCCCCGGACAGGGTTAATGGCTACACCTTC. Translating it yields CASSQPPDRVNGYTF.

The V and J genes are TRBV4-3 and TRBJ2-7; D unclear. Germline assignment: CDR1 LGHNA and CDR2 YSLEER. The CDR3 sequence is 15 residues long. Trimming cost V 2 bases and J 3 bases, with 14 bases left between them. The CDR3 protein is CASSQYPGGSYEQYF. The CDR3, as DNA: TGCGCCAGCAGCCAATACCCTGGCGGTAGCTACGAGCAGTACTTC.